This T cell receptor beta chain stems from a study of shared clonotypes between healthy human individuals. About the research overall: Researchers assigned three CD4 naive, three CD4 memory, two CD8 naive and one CD8 memory plate to each donor.

CD8 cells classed as naive were CD45RO-negative and positively selected for CCR7, excluding terminally differentiated effector memory CD45RA+ cells. The junction had 1 base not matched to a gene; V was cut back by 4 bases and J by 3 bases. The CDR3 runs to 13 residues. Germline V CDR1 and CDR2: SGHRS, YFSETQ. Profiling relied on immunoSEQ multiplex PCR, and the TCRdb table lists in-frame clones only, not all of them. The table shows around 580,000 clones, with roughly 98% occurring only once. This clonotype was sampled from a young man in good health. J is TRBJ2-7 and V is TRBV5-1; 10 bases agree with TRBD2. Sequenced sample: naive CD8+ T cells sorted from blood. For the CDR3, the DNA is TGCGCCAGCAGCCGGACTAGCGGCTACGAGCAGTACTTC. It codes for CASSRTSGYEQYF.